This TCR beta chain was captured by sequencing in a study of Japanese encephalitis immunity and Zika vaccine responses (dated by TCRdb to 2020 to 2023). Background for the entire study: The included participants were given three 5.0 ug doses of alum-adjuvanted ZPIV at weeks 0, 4 and 28. About a dozen participants were given two doses of JEV vaccine (IXIARO) 28 days apart, two to three months before the first ZPIV dose. Eleven to twelve participants received one dose of YFV vaccine (YF-VAX) before ZPIV, and several participants were flavivirus-naive. For TCR sequencing, a handful of representative participants were selected from each pre-vaccination group, and samples were taken at week 0 (after pre-vaccination, before ZPIV) and at week 52. TCR repertoires were also analyzed from three flavivirus-naive individuals at weeks 2, 6 and 52 after starting ZPIV vaccination. The stimulations used peptide pools from ZIKV structural proteins divided into flavivirus-conserved and non-conserved sets, or JEV or YFV peptides that matched the pre-vaccination. The ZIKV peptides, 15-mers that overlapped by 11 residues, were chosen for containing NetMHCpan/NetMHCII-predicted epitopes with affinity below 50 nM. The study tested whether prior Japanese encephalitis virus (JEV) or yellow fever virus (YFV) vaccination shaped CD4 T cell responses to the Zika vaccine. The paper's findings and limits, for the study overall: After ZPIV, a significant decrease in repertoire richness of CD4 T cells responding to conserved ZIKV epitopes was observed in JEV-pre-vaccinated donors. Only a few individuals showed CD8 T cell responses to ZIKV peptide pools, and those responses were very low in magnitude. Peptide-pool deconvolution was not performed because of sample size limitations, and consequently the individual peptides driving cross-reactive responses were not identified. JEV-pre-vaccinated donors showed higher repertoire similarity across time-points and stimulations than YFV-pre-vaccinated donors, indicating more clonotypes common to ZIKV and JEV stimulation. Samples grouped by participant and showed no similarity between individuals, suggesting that no public TCRs were detected. The analysis covered only a subset of trial participants who had three doses and adequate samples, rather than the whole vaccinated cohort.

Receptor amplification or capture employed 5' RACE. TCRbeta libraries were pooled in proportion to their sorted cell numbers before sequencing. Total RNA from sorted cells was extracted with RNAzol RT, and cDNA was made with an oligo(dT) primer and a template-switching oligo. The TCRbeta V-CDR3-J region was amplified by PCR between a SMARTer oligo primer and a TCRbeta constant-region primer using Kapa HiFi. A second PCR attached Illumina adaptors and sample-specific index barcodes, followed by HighPrep bead cleanup and Bioanalyzer confirmation of a band of roughly 650 bp. Sequencing of the libraries was done on an Illumina MiSeq using 2x151 bp paired-end reads. In the original analysis: An in-house Java program demultiplexed the reads, while MiXCR assigned TCRbeta annotations and counted clonotypes. To assess repertoire overlap, Morisita-Horn indices from the R package vegan were used, along with UPGMA clustering and Circos plots of recurring clonotypes. Shannon diversity and richness were normalized to the highest possible value given the input cell numbers, yielding values from 0 to 1. CDR3beta sequences were aligned with MUSCLE, distances computed with SeqinR, and multidimensional scaling plotted in R. The public reads were reprocessed in TCRdb via fastp at Q25 and MiXCR, keeping in-frame beta chains. Rows merge per CDR3 protein into single entries with the most common DNA and genes. TCRdb's processing, not the authors', yielded these V and J calls. The sample yields about 340 distinct CDR3 sequences; roughly 1.2% were counted once. Roughly 35% of the sample belongs to the ten largest clones.

The cysteine opens and the phenylalanine closes a CDR3 of 16 amino acids. Of all the DNA, just the CDR3 is kept, 48 bases in frame from base 1. The germline V gene specifies SNHLY as CDR1 and FYNNEI as CDR2. At the junction V is shortened by 8 bases and J by 4 bases, with 22 bases in between. PBMCs were stained with CellTrace CFSE and grown for over 5 days in RPMI containing around 7.7% human serum and peptide pools at approximately 1 ug/mL each. Unfixed proliferating CD4 T cells were sorted on a BD FACSAria as live CD56-CD19-CD16-CD3+CD4+ CFSE-low cells. Enrolled adults were healthy and seronegative for ZIKV, JEV, YFV, DENV and WNV by microneutralization screening. Samples came from a phase 1, double-blinded, randomized, placebo-controlled trial of an alum-adjuvanted Zika purified-inactivated virus (ZPIV) vaccine. Peripheral blood mononuclear cells were isolated using a standard procedure and then kept frozen in liquid nitrogen until they were used.

This clonotype is termed medium-sized (0.01 to 0.1%). No base-level quality is on record; no much larger clone is a single base apart. The rearranged segments are TRBV2 and TRBJ2-3; a weak D assignment points to TRBD1 (5 bases agree). The receptor was derived from an adult woman who received an inactivated Zika virus vaccine. This material consisted of antigen-activated CD4+ T cells from blood, cultured, taken during a Zika inactivated vaccine study. The CDR3 here reads CASSWDSQGPPDTQYF. Read as DNA, the sequence is TGTGCCAGCTCTTGGGATAGTCAGGGTCCCCCAGATACGCAGTATTTT.